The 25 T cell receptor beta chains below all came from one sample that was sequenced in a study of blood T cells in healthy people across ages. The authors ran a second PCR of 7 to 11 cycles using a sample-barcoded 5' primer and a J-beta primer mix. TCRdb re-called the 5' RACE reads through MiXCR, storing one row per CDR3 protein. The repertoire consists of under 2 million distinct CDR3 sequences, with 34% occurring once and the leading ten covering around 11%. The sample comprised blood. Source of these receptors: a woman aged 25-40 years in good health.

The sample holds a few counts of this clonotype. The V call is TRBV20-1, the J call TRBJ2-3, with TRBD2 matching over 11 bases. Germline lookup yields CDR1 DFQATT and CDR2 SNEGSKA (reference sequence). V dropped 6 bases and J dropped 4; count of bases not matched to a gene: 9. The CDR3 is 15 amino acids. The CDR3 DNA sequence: TGCAGTGCCAGAACGACTAGCGGGATGGCAGATACGCAGTATTTT. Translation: CSARTTSGMADTQYF.

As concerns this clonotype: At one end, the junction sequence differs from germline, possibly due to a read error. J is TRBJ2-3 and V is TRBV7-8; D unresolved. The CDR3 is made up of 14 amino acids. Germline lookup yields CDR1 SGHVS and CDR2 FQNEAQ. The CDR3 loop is CVSSHRSPTDTQYF. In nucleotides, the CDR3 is TGTGTCAGCAGCCACAGATCTCCGACAGATACGCAGTATTTT.

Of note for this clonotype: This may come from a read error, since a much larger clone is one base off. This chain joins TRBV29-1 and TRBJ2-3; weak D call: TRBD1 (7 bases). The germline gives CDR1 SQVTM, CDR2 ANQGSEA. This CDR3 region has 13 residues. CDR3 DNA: TGCAGCGTTGAGGCAGGGGGGTTTGATAGGCAGTATTTT. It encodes CSVEAGGFDRQYF.

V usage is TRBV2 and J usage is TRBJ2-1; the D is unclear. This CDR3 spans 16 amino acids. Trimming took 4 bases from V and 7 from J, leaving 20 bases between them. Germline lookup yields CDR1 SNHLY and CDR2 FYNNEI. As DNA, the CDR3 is TGTGCCAGCAGTGTATTCTACCCAAACGCCGGTAATGAGCAGTTCTTC. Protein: CASSVFYPNAGNEQFF.

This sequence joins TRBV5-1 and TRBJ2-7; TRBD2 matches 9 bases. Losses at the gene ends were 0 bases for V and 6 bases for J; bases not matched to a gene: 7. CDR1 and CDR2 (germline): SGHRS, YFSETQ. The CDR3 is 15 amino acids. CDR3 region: CASSLELAGVSEQYF. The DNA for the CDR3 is TGCGCCAGCAGCTTGGAATTAGCGGGAGTAAGCGAGCAGTACTTC.

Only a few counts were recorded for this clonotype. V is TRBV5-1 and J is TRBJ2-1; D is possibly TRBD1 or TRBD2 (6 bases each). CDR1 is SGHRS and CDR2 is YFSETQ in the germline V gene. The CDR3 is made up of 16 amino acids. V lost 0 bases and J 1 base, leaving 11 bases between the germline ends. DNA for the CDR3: TGCGCCAGCAGCTTGGAGTGGGGGGCTTCCTACAATGAGCAGTTCTTC. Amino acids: CASSLEWGASYNEQFF.

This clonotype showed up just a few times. CDR3 coding DNA: TGTGCCAGCAGCCCCACCGAGACTAGCTTCCTCACAGATACGCAGTATTTT. It is translated as CASSPTETSFLTDTQYF. The chain recombines TRBV7-9 with TRBJ2-3; 7 bases line up with TRBD2. In germline, CDR1 is SEHNR, CDR2 FQNEAQ (reference sequence). The CDR3 length is 17 residues. Germline trimming cut 5 bases from V and 2 bases from J; bases unmatched to any gene: 13.

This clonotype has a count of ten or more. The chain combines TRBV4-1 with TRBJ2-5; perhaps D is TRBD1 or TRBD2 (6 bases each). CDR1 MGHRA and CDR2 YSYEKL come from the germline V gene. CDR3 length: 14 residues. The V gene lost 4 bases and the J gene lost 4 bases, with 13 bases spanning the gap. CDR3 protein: CASSPRGASETQYF. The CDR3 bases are TGCGCCAGCAGCCCGAGGGGGGCATCAGAGACCCAGTACTTC.

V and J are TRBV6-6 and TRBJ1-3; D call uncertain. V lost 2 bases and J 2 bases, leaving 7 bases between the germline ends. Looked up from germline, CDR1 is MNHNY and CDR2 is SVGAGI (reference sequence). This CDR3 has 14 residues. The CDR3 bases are TGTGCCAGCAGTTACGACGGTGCTGGAAACACCATATATTTT. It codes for CASSYDGAGNTIYF.

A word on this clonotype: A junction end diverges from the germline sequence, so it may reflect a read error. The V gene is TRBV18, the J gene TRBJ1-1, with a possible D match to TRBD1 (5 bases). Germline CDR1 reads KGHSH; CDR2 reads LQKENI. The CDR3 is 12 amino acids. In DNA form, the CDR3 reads TGTGCCAGCCCACCACGTGACAGTGAAGCTTTCTTT. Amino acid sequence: CASPPRDSEAFF.

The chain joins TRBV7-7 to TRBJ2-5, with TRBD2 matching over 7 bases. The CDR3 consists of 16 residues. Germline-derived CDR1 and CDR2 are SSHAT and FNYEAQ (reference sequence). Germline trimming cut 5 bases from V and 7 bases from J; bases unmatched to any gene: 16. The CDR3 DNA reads TGTGCCAGCAGCCCCAGCGGGGTTGCCCATTTAGGGACCCAGTACTTC. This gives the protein CASSPSGVAHLGTQYF. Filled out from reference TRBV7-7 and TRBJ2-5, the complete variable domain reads GAGVSQSPRYKVTKRGQDVTLRCDPISSHATLYWYQQALGQGPEFLTYFNYEAQPDKSGLPSDRFSAERPEGSISTLTIQRTEQRDSAMYRCASSPSGVAHLGTQYFGPGTRLLVL.

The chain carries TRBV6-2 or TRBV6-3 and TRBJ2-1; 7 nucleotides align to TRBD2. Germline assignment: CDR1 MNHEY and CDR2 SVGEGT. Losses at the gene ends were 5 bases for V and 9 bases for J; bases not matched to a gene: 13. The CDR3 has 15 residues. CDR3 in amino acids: CASSQPGLVAGEQFF. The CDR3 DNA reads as TGTGCCAGCAGTCAGCCGGGACTCGTAGCGGGTGAGCAGTTCTTC.

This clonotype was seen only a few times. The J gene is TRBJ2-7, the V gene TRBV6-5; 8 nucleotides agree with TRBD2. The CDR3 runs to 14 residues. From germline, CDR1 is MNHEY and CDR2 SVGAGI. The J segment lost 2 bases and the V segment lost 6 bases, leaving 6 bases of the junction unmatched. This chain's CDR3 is CASRAAGVAYEQYF. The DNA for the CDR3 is TGTGCCAGCAGGGCAGCGGGGGTGGCCTACGAGCAGTACTTC.

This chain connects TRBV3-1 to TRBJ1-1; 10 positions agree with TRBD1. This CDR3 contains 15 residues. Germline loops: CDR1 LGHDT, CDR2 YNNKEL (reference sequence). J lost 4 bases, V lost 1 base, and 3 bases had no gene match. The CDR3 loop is CASSQGGQGVTEAFF. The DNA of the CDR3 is TGTGCCAGCAGCCAAGGAGGACAGGGGGTCACTGAAGCTTTCTTT.

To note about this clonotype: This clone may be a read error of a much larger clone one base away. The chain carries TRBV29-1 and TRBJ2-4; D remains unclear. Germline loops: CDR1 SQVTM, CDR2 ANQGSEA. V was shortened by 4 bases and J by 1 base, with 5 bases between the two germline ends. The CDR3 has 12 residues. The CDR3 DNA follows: TGCAGCGTTGTTAGTGCCAAAAACATTCAGTACTTC. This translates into CSVVSAKNIQYF.

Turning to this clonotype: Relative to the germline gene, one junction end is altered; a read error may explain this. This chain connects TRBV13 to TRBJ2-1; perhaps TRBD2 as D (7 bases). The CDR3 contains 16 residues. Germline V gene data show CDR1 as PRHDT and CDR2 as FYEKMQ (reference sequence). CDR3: CACSLFRGASYNEQFF. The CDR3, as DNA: TGTGCCTGCAGCTTATTCCGGGGGGCCTCCTACAATGAGCAGTTCTTC.

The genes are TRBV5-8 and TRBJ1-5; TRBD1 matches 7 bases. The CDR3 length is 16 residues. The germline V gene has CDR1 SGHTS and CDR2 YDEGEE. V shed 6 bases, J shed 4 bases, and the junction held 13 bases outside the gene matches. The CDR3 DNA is TGTGCCAGCACCCATCGACAGGGCGTAAGAAATCAGCCCCAGCATTTT. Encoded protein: CASTHRQGVRNQPQHF.

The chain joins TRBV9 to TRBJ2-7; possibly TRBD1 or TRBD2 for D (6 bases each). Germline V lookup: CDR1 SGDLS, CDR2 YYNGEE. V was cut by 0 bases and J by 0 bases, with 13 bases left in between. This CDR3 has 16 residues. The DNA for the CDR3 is TGTGCCAGCAGCGTAGCCGCAGGGGACTTCTCCTACGAGCAGTACTTC. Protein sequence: CASSVAAGDFSYEQYF.

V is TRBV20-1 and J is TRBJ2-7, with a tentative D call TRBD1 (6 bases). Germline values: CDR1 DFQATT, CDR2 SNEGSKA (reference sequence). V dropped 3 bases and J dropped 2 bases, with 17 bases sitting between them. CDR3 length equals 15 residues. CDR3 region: CSARPIRGLAYEQYF. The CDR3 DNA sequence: TGCAGTGCTAGGCCGATAAGGGGGTTGGCCTACGAGCAGTACTTC.

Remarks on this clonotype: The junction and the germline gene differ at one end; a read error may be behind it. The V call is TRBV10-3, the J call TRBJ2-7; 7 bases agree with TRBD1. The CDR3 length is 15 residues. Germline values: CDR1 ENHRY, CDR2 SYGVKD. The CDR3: CATSESFGQAYEQYF. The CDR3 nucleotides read TGTGCCACCAGTGAGTCATTTGGACAGGCCTACGAGCAGTACTTC.

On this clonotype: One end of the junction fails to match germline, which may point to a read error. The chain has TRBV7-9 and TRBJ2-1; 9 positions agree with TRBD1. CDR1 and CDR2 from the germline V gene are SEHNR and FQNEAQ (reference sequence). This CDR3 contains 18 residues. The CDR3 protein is CACSNRDRVLLTYNEQFF. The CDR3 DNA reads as TGTGCCTGCAGCAACCGGGACAGGGTGCTACTCACCTACAATGAGCAGTTCTTC.

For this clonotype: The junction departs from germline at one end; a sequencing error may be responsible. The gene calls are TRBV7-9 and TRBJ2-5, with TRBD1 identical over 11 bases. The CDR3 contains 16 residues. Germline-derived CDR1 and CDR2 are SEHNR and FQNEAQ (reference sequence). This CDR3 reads CASSPPDRGRQEAQYF. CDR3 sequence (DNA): TGTGCCAGCAGCCCACCGGACAGGGGGCGGCAAGAGGCCCAGTACTTC.

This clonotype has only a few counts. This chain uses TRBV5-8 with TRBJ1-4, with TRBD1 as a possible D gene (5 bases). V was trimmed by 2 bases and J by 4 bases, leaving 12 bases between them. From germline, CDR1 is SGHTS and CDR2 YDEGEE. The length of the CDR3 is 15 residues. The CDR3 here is CASSFAAGINEKLFF. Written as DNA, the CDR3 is TGTGCCAGCAGCTTTGCCGCAGGGATTAATGAAAAACTGTTTTTT.

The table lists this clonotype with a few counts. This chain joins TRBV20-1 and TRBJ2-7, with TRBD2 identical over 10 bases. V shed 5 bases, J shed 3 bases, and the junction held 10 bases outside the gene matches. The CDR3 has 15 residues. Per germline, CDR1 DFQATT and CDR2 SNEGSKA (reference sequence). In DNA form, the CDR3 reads TGCAGTGCTTCCGGCCGGGCTAGCGGGAGCTACGAGCAGTACTTC. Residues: CSASGRASGSYEQYF.

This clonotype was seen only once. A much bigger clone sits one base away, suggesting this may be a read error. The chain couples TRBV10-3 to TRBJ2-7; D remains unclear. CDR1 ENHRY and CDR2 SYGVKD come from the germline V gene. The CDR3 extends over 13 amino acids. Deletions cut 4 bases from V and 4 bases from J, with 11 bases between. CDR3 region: CAISGSSRYEQYF. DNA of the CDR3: TGTGCCATCAGTGGGTCGAGTCGGTACGAGCAGTACTTC.